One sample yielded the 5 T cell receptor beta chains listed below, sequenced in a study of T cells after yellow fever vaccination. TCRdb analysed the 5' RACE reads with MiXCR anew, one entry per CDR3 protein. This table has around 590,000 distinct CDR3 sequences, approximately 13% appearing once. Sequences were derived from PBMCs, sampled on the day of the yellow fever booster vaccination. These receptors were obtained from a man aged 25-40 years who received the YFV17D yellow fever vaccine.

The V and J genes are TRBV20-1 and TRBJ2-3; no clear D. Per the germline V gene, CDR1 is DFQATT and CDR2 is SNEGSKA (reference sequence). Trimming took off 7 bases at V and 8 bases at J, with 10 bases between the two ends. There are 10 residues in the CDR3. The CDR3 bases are TGCAGTGTAGGGTATAGTACGCAGTATTTT. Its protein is CSVGYSTQYF.

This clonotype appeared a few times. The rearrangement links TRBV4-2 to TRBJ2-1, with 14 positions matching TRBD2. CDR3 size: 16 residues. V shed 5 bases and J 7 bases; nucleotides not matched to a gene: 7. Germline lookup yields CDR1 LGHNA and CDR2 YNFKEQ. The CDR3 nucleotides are TGTGCCAGCAGCGTTAGACTAGCGGGAGGGTTTAATGAGCAGTTCTTC. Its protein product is CASSVRLAGGFNEQFF.

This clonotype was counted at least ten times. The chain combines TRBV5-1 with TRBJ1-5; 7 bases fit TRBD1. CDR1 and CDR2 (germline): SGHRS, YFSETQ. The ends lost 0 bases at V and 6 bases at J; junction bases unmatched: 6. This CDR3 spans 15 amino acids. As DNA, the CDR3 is TGCGCCAGCAGCTTGGACTGGACAGGTGGTCAGCCCCAGCATTTT. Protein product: CASSLDWTGGQPQHF.

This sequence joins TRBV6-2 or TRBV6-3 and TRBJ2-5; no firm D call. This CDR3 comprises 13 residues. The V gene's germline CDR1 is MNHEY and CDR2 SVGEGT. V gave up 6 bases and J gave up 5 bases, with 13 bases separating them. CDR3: CASRGWGWETQYF. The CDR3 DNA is TGTGCCAGCAGAGGATGGGGTTGGGAGACCCAGTACTTC.

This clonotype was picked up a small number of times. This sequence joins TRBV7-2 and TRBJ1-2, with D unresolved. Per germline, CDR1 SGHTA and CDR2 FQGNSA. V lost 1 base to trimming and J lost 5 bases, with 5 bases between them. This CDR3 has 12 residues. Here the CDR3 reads CASSLVLYGYTF. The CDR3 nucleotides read TGTGCCAGCAGCTTAGTTTTGTATGGCTACACCTTC.